This T cell receptor beta chain appears in the sequencing data of a study of blood T cell repertoires in COVID-19. Overall study: The United States, Italy and Spain supplied acute and convalescent COVID-19 samples. From T cells, B-cell-depleted T cells, or PBMCs came the material, which was cDNA or gDNA.

Profiling relied on immunoSEQ multiplex PCR, and the TCRdb table lists in-frame clones only, not all of them. The data show approximately 280,000 clones, with approximately 84% seen just once and roughly 1.9% held by the top ten. The specimen was peripheral blood. This receptor was identified in a woman in her twenties or thirties who had recovered from COVID-19.

Written as DNA, the CDR3 is TGTGCCAGCAGCTTGGATCCTAGCGGAGTTCACAATGAGCAGTTCTTC. It codes for CASSLDPSGVHNEQFF. V is TRBV5-6 and J is TRBJ2-1, with 7 positions matching TRBD2. CDR1 and CDR2 (germline): SGHDT, YYEEEE. Trimming took 0 bases from V and 5 from J; bases not matched to a gene: 8. This CDR3 comprises 16 residues.